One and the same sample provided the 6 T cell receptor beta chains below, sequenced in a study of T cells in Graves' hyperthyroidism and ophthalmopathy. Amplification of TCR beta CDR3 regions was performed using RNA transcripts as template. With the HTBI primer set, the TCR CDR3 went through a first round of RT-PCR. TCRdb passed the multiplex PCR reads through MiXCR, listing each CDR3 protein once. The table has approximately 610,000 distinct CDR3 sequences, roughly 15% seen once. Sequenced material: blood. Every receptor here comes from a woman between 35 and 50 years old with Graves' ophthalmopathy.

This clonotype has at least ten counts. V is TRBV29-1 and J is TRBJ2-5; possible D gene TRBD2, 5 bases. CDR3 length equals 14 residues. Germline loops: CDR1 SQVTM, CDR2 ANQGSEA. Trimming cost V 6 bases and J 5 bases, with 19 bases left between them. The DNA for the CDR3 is TGCAGCGTCGACACCGCGAGAGGGTTGGAGACCCAGTACTTC. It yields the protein CSVDTARGLETQYF.

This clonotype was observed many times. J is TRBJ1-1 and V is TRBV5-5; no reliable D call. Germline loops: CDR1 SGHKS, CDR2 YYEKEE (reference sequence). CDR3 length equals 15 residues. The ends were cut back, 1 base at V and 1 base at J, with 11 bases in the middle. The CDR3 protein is CASSLFRTANTEAFF. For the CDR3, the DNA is TGTGCCAGCAGCTTGTTTAGGACCGCGAACACTGAAGCTTTCTTT. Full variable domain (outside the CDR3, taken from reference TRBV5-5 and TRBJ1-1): DAGVTQSPTHLIKTRGQQVTLRCSPISGHKSVSWYQQVLGQGPQFIFQYYEKEERGRGNFPDRFSARQFPNYSSELNVNALLLGDSALYLCASSLFRTANTEAFFGQGTRLTVV.

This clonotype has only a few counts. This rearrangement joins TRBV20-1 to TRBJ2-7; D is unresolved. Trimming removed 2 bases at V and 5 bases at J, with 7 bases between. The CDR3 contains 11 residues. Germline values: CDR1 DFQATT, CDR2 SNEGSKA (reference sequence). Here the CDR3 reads CSARLENEQYF. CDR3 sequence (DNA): TGCAGTGCTAGACTAGAGAACGAGCAGTACTTC.

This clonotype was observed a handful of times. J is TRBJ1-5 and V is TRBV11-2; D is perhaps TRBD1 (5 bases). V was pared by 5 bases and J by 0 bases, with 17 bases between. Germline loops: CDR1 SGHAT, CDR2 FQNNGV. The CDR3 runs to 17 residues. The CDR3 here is CASSQPGQSYSNQPQHF. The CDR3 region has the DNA TGTGCCAGCAGCCAGCCGGGGCAGTCATATAGCAATCAGCCCCAGCATTTT.

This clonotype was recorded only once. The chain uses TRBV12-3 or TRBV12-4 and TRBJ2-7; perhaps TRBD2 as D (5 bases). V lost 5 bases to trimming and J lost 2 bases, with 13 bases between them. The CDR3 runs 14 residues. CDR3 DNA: TGTGCCAGCAGTCCCTTACCCGGGACCTACGAGCAGTACTTC. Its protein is CASSPLPGTYEQYF.

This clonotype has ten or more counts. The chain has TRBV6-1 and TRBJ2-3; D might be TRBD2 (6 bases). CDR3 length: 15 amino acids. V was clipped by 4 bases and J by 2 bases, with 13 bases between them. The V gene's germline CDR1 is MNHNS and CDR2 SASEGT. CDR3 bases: TGTGCCAGCAGTGTGGGGCGGGACCCCACAGATACGCAGTATTTT. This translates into CASSVGRDPTDTQYF.